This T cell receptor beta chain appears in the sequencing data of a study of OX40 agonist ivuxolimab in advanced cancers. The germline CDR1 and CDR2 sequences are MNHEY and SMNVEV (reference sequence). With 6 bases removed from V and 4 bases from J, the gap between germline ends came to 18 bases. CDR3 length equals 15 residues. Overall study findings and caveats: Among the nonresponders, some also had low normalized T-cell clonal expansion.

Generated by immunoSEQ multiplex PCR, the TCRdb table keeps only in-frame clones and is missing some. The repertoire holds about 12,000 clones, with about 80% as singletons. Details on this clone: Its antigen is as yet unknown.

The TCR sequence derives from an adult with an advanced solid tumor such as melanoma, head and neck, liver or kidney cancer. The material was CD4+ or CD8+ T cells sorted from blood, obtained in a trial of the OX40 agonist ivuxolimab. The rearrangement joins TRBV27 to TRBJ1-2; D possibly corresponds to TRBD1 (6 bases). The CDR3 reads CASRPETGFGYGYTF. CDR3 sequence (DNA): TGTGCCAGCAGACCCGAAACAGGGTTCGGCTATGGCTACACCTTC.